Listed here are 21 T cell receptor beta chains from one sample, sequenced in a study of shared clonotypes between healthy human individuals. Some clones are missing from TCRdb's copy, which holds only in-frame ones; the method was immunoSEQ multiplex PCR. The repertoire holds over a million clones, with about 96% as singletons. The sample taken for sequencing was naive CD4+ T cells sorted from blood. Regarding subset: CD45RA+ positively selected. These receptors came from a man aged 25 to 45 in good health.

Notes on this clone: At the DNA level, this CDR3 is encoded by other sequences in the same sample as well. The chain recombines TRBV5-1 with TRBJ2-3; D possibly corresponds to TRBD2 (5 bases). Germline CDR1 reads SGHRS; CDR2 reads YFSETQ. The CDR3 totals 13 residues. Trimming took off 5 bases at V and 0 bases at J, with 7 bases between the two ends. The CDR3 spells CASRRESTDTQYF. CDR3 in DNA: TGCGCCAGCAGGAGGGAAAGCACAGATACGCAGTATTTT.

The chain carries TRBV28 and TRBJ2-7, with D tentatively TRBD2 (6 bases). Trimming stripped 3 bases from V and 0 bases from J, with 12 bases between. Germline V gene data show CDR1 as MDHEN and CDR2 as SYDVKM. The CDR3 has 15 amino acids. CDR3 protein: CASSFLRETSYEQYF. The CDR3 DNA sequence: TGTGCCAGCAGTTTCCTACGGGAGACCTCCTACGAGCAGTACTTC.

This chain uses TRBV7-9 with TRBJ1-1; unclear D gene. Deletions cut 3 bases from V and 0 bases from J, with 8 bases between. Germline V gene data show CDR1 as SEHNR and CDR2 as FQNEAQ (reference sequence). The CDR3 contains 14 residues. CDR3 nucleotide sequence: TGTGCCAGCAGCTTTGGTCCAGTGAACACTGAAGCTTTCTTT. It is translated as CASSFGPVNTEAFF.

V is TRBV5-1 and J is TRBJ2-1; D unresolved. V was cut by 0 bases and J by 6 bases, with 13 bases left in between. CDR1 and CDR2 (germline): SGHRS, YFSETQ. This CDR3 is 15 amino acids long. The CDR3 spells CASSLGQVPINEQFF. In DNA, the CDR3 is TGCGCCAGCAGCTTGGGGCAGGTACCAATCAATGAGCAGTTCTTC.

The chain couples TRBV7-9 to TRBJ1-5, with 7 bases lining up with TRBD1. Per germline, CDR1 SEHNR and CDR2 FQNEAQ (reference sequence). The ends lost 5 bases at V and 3 bases at J; junction bases unmatched: 4. The length of the CDR3 is 14 residues. The CDR3 protein is CASSPDRDNQPQHF. For the CDR3, the DNA is TGTGCCAGCAGCCCCGACAGGGACAATCAGCCCCAGCATTTT.

The chain couples TRBV28 to TRBJ2-7, with D tentatively TRBD1 or TRBD2 (5 bases each). Trimming pared 10 bases from V and 2 bases from J, leaving 18 bases between. Germline V gene data show CDR1 as MDHEN and CDR2 as SYDVKM. CDR3 size: 14 residues. CDR3 region: CATRRMGVAYEQYF. CDR3 bases: TGTGCCACCAGACGCATGGGGGTAGCCTACGAGCAGTACTTC.

The chain employs TRBV2 and TRBJ1-2; the match to TRBD1 covers 10 bases. V was pared by 8 bases and J by 8 bases, with 17 bases of the junction left unmatched. The CDR3 covers 16 residues. The germline gives CDR1 SNHLY, CDR2 FYNNEI. DNA of the CDR3: TGTGCCAGCTCCGGGACAGGGGTGCCCCTGTCGGGCGGCTACACCTTC. It yields the protein CASSGTGVPLSGGYTF. The full variable domain, in which reference TRBV2 and TRBJ1-2 provide the parts outside the CDR3, is EPEVTQTPSHQVTQMGQEVILRCVPISNHLYFYWYRQILGQKVEFLVSFYNNEISEKSEIFDDQFSVERPDGSNFTLKIRSTKLEDSAMYFCASSGTGVPLSGGYTFGSGTRLTVV.

The chain is built from TRBV19 and TRBJ2-5, with 14 bases aligning to TRBD2. Per germline, CDR1 LNHDA and CDR2 SQIVND (reference sequence). The J segment lost 5 bases and the V segment lost 2 bases, leaving 4 bases of the junction unmatched. CDR3 length: 16 amino acids. As DNA, the CDR3 is TGTGCCAGTAGTATAATTCGGACTAGCGGGAGGGAGACCCAGTACTTC. Encoded protein: CASSIIRTSGRETQYF. The full variable domain, with the rest looked up from reference TRBV19 and TRBJ2-5, is DGGITQSPKYLFRKEGQNVTLSCEQNLNHDAMYWYRQDPGQGLRLIYYSQIVNDFQKGDIAEGYSVSREKKESFPLTVTSAQKNPTAFYLCASSIIRTSGRETQYFGPGTRLLVL.

This rearrangement joins TRBV29-1 to TRBJ1-1, with TRBD1 identical over 11 bases. V trimming: 7 bases; J trimming: 3 bases; junction bases outside the gene matches: 7. The CDR3 extends over 14 amino acids. From germline, CDR1 is SQVTM and CDR2 ANQGSEA. CDR3 loop: CSAQPGQGDTEAFF. DNA of the CDR3: TGCAGCGCACAACCGGGACAGGGGGACACTGAAGCTTTCTTT.

The chain joins TRBV6-6 to TRBJ2-5; no definite D call. In germline, CDR1 is MNHNY, CDR2 SVGAGI (reference sequence). The CDR3 consists of 14 residues. The V gene lost 8 bases and the J gene lost 4 bases, with 17 bases spanning the gap. The CDR3 loop is CASREARLVETQYF. DNA for the CDR3: TGTGCCAGCCGCGAGGCCCGCTTGGTAGAGACCCAGTACTTC.

The rearrangement links TRBV4-1 to TRBJ2-1, with 10 nucleotides matching TRBD2. There are 16 residues in the CDR3. J was trimmed by 8 bases and V by 1 base; bases with no gene match: 8. Looked up from germline, CDR1 is MGHRA and CDR2 is YSYEKL. CDR3 nucleotide sequence: TGCGCCAGCAGCCAAGGAATTAGCGGGAGGCCGTATGAGCAGTTCTTC. Its protein product is CASSQGISGRPYEQFF.

This chain's CDR3 is CASRKDLGAYEQYF. The CDR3 DNA reads as TGTGCCAGCAGAAAGGACCTGGGGGCCTACGAGCAGTACTTC. The chain combines TRBV2 with TRBJ2-7, with D tentatively TRBD1 or TRBD2 (5 bases each). Per the germline V gene, CDR1 is SNHLY and CDR2 is FYNNEI. Trimming left V 6 bases short and J 2 bases short, with 14 bases between. This CDR3 region has 14 residues.

The V call is TRBV9, the J call TRBJ2-7; D not resolved. The V gene lost 4 bases and the J gene lost 5 bases, with 16 bases spanning the gap. The CDR3 has 14 amino acids. The V gene's germline CDR1 is SGDLS and CDR2 YYNGEE. DNA of the CDR3: TGTGCCAGCAGCCCATCCCCGTTATTCGACGAGCAGTACTTC. Residues: CASSPSPLFDEQYF.

Turning to this clone: Other nucleotide sequences in the sample specify the same CDR3. The J gene is TRBJ2-7, the V gene TRBV28, with 11 nucleotides matching TRBD2. This CDR3 spans 15 amino acids. The trim removed 6 bases at V and 3 bases at J, leaving 7 bases unmatched. Germline V gives CDR1 MDHEN, CDR2 SYDVKM. CDR3 sequence reads: CASSYLAGGIYEQYF. The CDR3 bases are TGTGCCAGCAGCTACCTAGCGGGAGGCATCTACGAGCAGTACTTC.

V and J are TRBV18 and TRBJ1-5; tentatively, D is TRBD1 (6 bases). This CDR3 has 13 residues. From germline, CDR1 is KGHSH and CDR2 LQKENI. Deletions cut 2 bases from V and 6 bases from J, with 8 bases between. The CDR3 DNA is TGTGCCAGCTCACCAGGGACATCTCAGCCCCAGCATTTT. Its translation: CASSPGTSQPQHF.

This clone was counted a single time. This rearrangement joins TRBV19 to TRBJ1-5; 8 positions match TRBD1. Trimming at V came to 4 bases and at J to 7 bases, leaving 3 bases not matched to a gene. CDR1 is LNHDA and CDR2 is SQIVND in the germline V gene (reference sequence). There are 13 residues in the CDR3. In DNA form, the CDR3 reads TGTGCCAGTAGTAGTCAGGGGGCACAGCCCCAGCATTTT. Its translation is CASSSQGAQPQHF.

The gene calls are TRBV11-2 and TRBJ1-4, with a weak D call TRBD1 (5 bases). V dropped 5 bases and J dropped 8 bases, with 18 bases sitting between them. This CDR3 has 15 residues. The germline gives CDR1 SGHAT, CDR2 FQNNGV. The CDR3 protein is CASSQADRVGEKLFF. The CDR3 coding sequence is TGTGCCAGCAGCCAAGCCGACAGAGTAGGAGAAAAACTGTTTTTT. Based on the CDR3 plus reference TRBV11-2 and TRBJ1-4, the full variable domain is EAGVAQSPRYKIIEKRQSVAFWCNPISGHATLYWYQQILGQGPKLLIQFQNNGVVDDSQLPKDRFSAERLKGVDSTLKIQPAKLEDSAVYLCASSQADRVGEKLFFGSGTQLSVL.

The CDR3 DNA reads TGCGCCAGCAGCACTCCGGGACAGGGTAATTACGAGCAGTACTTC. The encoded protein is CASSTPGQGNYEQYF. The rearrangement uses TRBV5-1 and TRBJ2-7, with TRBD1 matching over 9 bases. There are 15 residues in the CDR3. Germline loops: CDR1 SGHRS, CDR2 YFSETQ. Trimming removed 4 bases from V and 4 bases from J; junction bases left unmatched: 9.

The chain carries TRBV2 and TRBJ1-5; D is unclear. Germline V lookup: CDR1 SNHLY, CDR2 FYNNEI. Deletions cut 3 bases from V and 5 bases from J, with 11 bases between. This CDR3 contains 14 residues. CDR3 sequence: CASSDADTYQPQHF. The CDR3 nucleotides read TGTGCCAGCAGTGATGCCGACACTTATCAGCCCCAGCATTTT.

The V call is TRBV2, the J call TRBJ1-2; 10 positions match TRBD1. This CDR3 comprises 12 residues. Per the germline V gene, CDR1 is SNHLY and CDR2 is FYNNEI. V lost 8 bases and J lost 6; bases outside the gene matches: 3. Here the CDR3 reads CASRDRGHGYTF. For the CDR3, the DNA is TGTGCCAGCCGCGACAGGGGGCATGGCTACACCTTC. Using reference TRBV2 and TRBJ1-2 for the parts outside the CDR3, the full variable domain is EPEVTQTPSHQVTQMGQEVILRCVPISNHLYFYWYRQILGQKVEFLVSFYNNEISEKSEIFDDQFSVERPDGSNFTLKIRSTKLEDSAMYFCASRDRGHGYTFGSGTRLTVV.

This sequence joins TRBV10-3 and TRBJ2-2; D gene uncertain. CDR3 length: 16 residues. V was trimmed by 8 bases and J by 2 bases, leaving 18 bases between them. Germline V CDR1 and CDR2: ENHRY, SYGVKD. CDR3 amino acids: CAISTFARRNTGELFF. The CDR3 DNA reads as TGTGCCATCTCCACCTTTGCCAGGCGTAACACCGGGGAGCTGTTTTTT.